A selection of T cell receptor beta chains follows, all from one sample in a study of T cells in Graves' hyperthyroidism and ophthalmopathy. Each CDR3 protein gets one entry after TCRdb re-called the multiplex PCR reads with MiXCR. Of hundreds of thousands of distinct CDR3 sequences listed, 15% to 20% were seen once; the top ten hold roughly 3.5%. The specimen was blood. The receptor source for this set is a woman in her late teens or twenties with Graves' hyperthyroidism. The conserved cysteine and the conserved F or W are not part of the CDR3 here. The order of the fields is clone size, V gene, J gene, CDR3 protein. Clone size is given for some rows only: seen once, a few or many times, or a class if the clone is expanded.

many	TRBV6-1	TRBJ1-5	ASSEGTGDSQPQH
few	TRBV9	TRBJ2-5	ASSVWGGRQETQY
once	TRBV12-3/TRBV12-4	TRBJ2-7	ASRLAGGIDEQY
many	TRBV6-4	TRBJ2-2	ASRDSNTGELF
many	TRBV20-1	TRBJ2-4	SAEWGGRDIQY
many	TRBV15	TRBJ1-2	ATSPPYRDYGYT
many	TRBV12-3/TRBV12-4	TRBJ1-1	ASSYGRRNTEAF
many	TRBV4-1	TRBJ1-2	ASSQNSYGYT
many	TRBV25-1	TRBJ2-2	ASSPHSGGAGTGELF
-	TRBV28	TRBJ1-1	ASSLSSGGLIEAF
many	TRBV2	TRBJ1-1	ASTQLTEAF
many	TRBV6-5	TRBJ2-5	ASSYSRTGAQETQY
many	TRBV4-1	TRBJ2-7	ASSQVDFGFQGGYEQY
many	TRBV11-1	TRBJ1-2	ASSPRGGQLSYGYT
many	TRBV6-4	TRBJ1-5	ASRRGEGGQPQH
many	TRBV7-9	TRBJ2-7	ASSVGDRDSGEQY
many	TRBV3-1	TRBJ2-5	ASSQTRIETQY
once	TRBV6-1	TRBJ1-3	ASRARRDSGNTIY
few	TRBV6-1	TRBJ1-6	ASRPGDRTNSPLH
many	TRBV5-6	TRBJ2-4	ASSFRTGGYYIQY
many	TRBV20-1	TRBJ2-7	SARDWGATGYEQY
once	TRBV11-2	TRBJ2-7	AIRPDVYEQY
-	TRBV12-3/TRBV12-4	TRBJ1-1	ASSLSGFEAF
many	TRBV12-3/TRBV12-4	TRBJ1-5	ASSRGWNQPQH
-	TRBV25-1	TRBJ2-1	ASSEGNGAPGNEQF
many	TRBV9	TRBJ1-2	ASSRRLPTGDRPEGYT